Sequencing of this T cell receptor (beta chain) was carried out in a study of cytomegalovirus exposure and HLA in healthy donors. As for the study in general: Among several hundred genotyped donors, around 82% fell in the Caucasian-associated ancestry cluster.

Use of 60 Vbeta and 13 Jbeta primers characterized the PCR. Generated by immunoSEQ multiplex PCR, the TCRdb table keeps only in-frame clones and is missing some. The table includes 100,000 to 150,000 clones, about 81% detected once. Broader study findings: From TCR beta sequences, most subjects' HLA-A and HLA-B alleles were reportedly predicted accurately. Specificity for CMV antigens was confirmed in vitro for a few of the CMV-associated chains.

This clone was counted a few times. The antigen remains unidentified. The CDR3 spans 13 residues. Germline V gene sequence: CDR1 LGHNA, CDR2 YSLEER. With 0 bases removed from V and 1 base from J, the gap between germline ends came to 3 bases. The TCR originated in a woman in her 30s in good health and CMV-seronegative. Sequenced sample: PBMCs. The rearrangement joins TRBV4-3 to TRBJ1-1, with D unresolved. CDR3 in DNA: TGCGCCAGCAGCCAAGACAGGAACACTGAAGCTTTCTTT. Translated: CASSQDRNTEAFF.